A selection of T cell receptor beta chains follows, all from one sample in a study of T cell repertoires in cytomegalovirus infection. TCRdb used MiXCR to reprocess the reads, holding one entry per CDR3 protein. Of some 220,000 distinct CDR3 sequences in the sample, about 7% were seen once. The sample comprised PBMCs. The receptors were sampled from a human donor in good health (CMV status not recorded). Some clones in this sample may be carry-over from other donors' samples. Each CDR3 is given with its conserved first and last residue. The D gene is left open where the match is weak. Clone size is shown for a subset of rows, as once, few, many or a class of expanded clone.

CDR3 protein: CSAIGTSGNQETQYF
CDR3 DNA: TGCAGTGCTATCGGGACTAGCGGGAATCAAGAGACCCAGTACTTC
clone size: many
V gene: TRBV20-1
J gene: TRBJ2-5
D gene: TRBD2

CDR3 protein: CASSLEQNTGELFF
CDR3 DNA: TGCGCCAGCAGCTTGGAACAGAACACCGGGGAGCTGTTTTTT
clone size: few
V gene: TRBV5-1
J gene: TRBJ2-2
D gene: NA

CDR3 protein: CASSFKPDRENSPLHF
CDR3 DNA: TGTGCCAGCAGTTTCAAACCCGACAGGGAAAATTCACCCCTCCACTTT
clone size: many
V gene: TRBV6-1
J gene: TRBJ1-6
D gene: TRBD1

CDR3 protein: CASSLGRGSSYEQYF
CDR3 DNA: TGTGCCAGCAGCTTAGGGAGGGGAAGCTCCTACGAGCAGTACTTC
clone size: many
V gene: TRBV11-3
J gene: TRBJ2-7
D gene: NA

CDR3 protein: CALGLAGGQWRTDTQYF
CDR3 DNA: TGTGCCCTCGGACTAGCGGGGGGGCAATGGCGGACAGATACGCAGTATTTT
clone size: many
V gene: TRBV28
J gene: TRBJ2-3
D gene: TRBD2

CDR3 protein: CSVEGPTGADTQYF
CDR3 DNA: TGCAGCGTTGAAGGTCCGACAGGGGCCGATACGCAGTATTTT
clone size: many
V gene: TRBV29-1
J gene: TRBJ2-3
D gene: TRBD1

CDR3 protein: CASSPTGRTDYEQYF
CDR3 DNA: TGTGCCAGCAGCCCAACCGGTCGGACCGACTACGAGCAGTACTTC
clone size: NA
V gene: TRBV3-1
J gene: TRBJ2-7
D gene: NA

CDR3 protein: CSARALTVIQETQYF
CDR3 DNA: TGCAGTGCTAGAGCCTTGACAGTTATCCAAGAGACCCAGTACTTC
clone size: many
V gene: TRBV20-1
J gene: TRBJ2-5
D gene: NA

CDR3 protein: CASSLSRYNEQFF
CDR3 DNA: TGTGCCAGCAGTTTATCCAGGTACAATGAGCAGTTCTTC
clone size: many
V gene: TRBV28
J gene: TRBJ2-1
D gene: NA

CDR3 protein: CSARDSPPANYGYTF
CDR3 DNA: TGCAGTGCTAGAGATTCACCACCAGCTAACTATGGCTACACCTTC
clone size: few
V gene: TRBV20-1
J gene: TRBJ1-2
D gene: NA

CDR3 protein: CSASDRGTYNEQFF
CDR3 DNA: TGCAGTGCTTCGGACCGCGGGACCTACAATGAGCAGTTCTTC
clone size: many
V gene: TRBV20-1
J gene: TRBJ2-1
D gene: NA

CDR3 protein: CASSADRVSYNEQFF
CDR3 DNA: TGTGCCAGCAGCGCCGACAGAGTTTCCTACAATGAGCAGTTCTTC
clone size: many
V gene: TRBV9
J gene: TRBJ2-1
D gene: NA

CDR3 protein: CASSGMQGAPTGELFF
CDR3 DNA: TGTGCCAGCAGTGGAATGCAGGGGGCGCCCACCGGGGAGCTGTTTTTT
clone size: many
V gene: TRBV6-1
J gene: TRBJ2-2
D gene: TRBD1

CDR3 protein: CASSLGQGDEKLFF
CDR3 DNA: TGTGCCAGCAGCCTAGGACAGGGGGATGAAAAACTGTTTTTT
clone size: many
V gene: TRBV7-2
J gene: TRBJ1-4
D gene: TRBD1

CDR3 protein: CASRRGGNYNEQFF
CDR3 DNA: TGTGCCAGCAGAAGGGGGGGGAACTACAATGAGCAGTTCTTC
clone size: many
V gene: TRBV11-1
J gene: TRBJ2-1
D gene: NA

CDR3 protein: CASRSTHRNSPLHF
CDR3 DNA: TGTGCCAGCAGGTCTACCCATCGAAATTCACCCCTCCACTTT
clone size: many
V gene: TRBV11-2
J gene: TRBJ1-6
D gene: NA

CDR3 protein: CASSSTKGVVEQYF
CDR3 DNA: TGTGCCAGCAGCTCTACTAAAGGGGTAGTCGAGCAGTACTTC
clone size: many
V gene: TRBV7-2
J gene: TRBJ2-7
D gene: NA

CDR3 protein: CASSLGTGSHEQFF
CDR3 DNA: TGCGCCAGCAGCTTGGGGACAGGGTCCCATGAGCAGTTCTTC
clone size: many
V gene: TRBV5-1
J gene: TRBJ2-1
D gene: TRBD1

CDR3 protein: CASSPLSKRNTDTQYF
CDR3 DNA: TGTGCCAGCAGCCCGTTGTCGAAGCGGAACACAGATACGCAGTATTTT
clone size: many
V gene: TRBV6-2/TRBV6-3
J gene: TRBJ2-3
D gene: NA

CDR3 protein: CASSEGQGAREKLFF
CDR3 DNA: TGTGCCAGCAGTGAAGGACAGGGGGCGCGAGAAAAACTGTTTTTT
clone size: many
V gene: TRBV2
J gene: TRBJ1-4
D gene: TRBD1

CDR3 protein: CSVRGGIEQYF
CDR3 DNA: TGCAGCGTGAGGGGGGGGATCGAGCAGTACTTC
clone size: NA
V gene: TRBV29-1
J gene: TRBJ2-7
D gene: NA

CDR3 protein: CSARDLHTDTQYF
CDR3 DNA: TGCAGTGCTCGGGACTTACACACAGATACGCAGTATTTT
clone size: many
V gene: TRBV20-1
J gene: TRBJ2-3
D gene: NA

CDR3 protein: CASSLEAGYYGYTF
CDR3 DNA: TGCGCCAGCAGCTTGGAAGCAGGGTACTATGGCTACACCTTC
clone size: NA
V gene: TRBV5-1
J gene: TRBJ1-2
D gene: NA

CDR3 protein: CSVEDPSGGPLEQYF
CDR3 DNA: TGCAGCGTTGAAGATCCTAGCGGGGGTCCCCTCGAGCAGTACTTC
clone size: once
V gene: TRBV29-1
J gene: TRBJ2-7
D gene: TRBD2

CDR3 protein: CASSQGDYIYEKLFF
CDR3 DNA: TGTGCCAGCAGCCAAGGGGATTACATATATGAAAAACTGTTTTTT
clone size: many
V gene: TRBV14
J gene: TRBJ1-4
D gene: NA

CDR3 protein: CASSFDRVGNEQFF
CDR3 DNA: TGCGCCAGCAGCTTTGACAGGGTGGGTAATGAGCAGTTCTTC
clone size: few
V gene: TRBV5-1
J gene: TRBJ2-1
D gene: TRBD1

CDR3 protein: CSVVSRYGYTF
CDR3 DNA: TGCAGCGTTGTTTCAAGATACGGCTACACCTTC
clone size: many
V gene: TRBV29-1
J gene: TRBJ1-2
D gene: NA

CDR3 protein: CASTFLASSYNEQFF
CDR3 DNA: TGTGCCAGCACCTTTTTGGCTAGCTCCTACAATGAGCAGTTCTTC
clone size: many
V gene: TRBV7-2
J gene: TRBJ2-1
D gene: NA

CDR3 protein: CSVRAPGSQKNYGYTF
CDR3 DNA: TGCAGCGTTAGAGCACCCGGGAGCCAGAAGAACTATGGCTACACCTTC
clone size: many
V gene: TRBV29-1
J gene: TRBJ1-2
D gene: NA

CDR3 protein: CSGRDRFGGYTF
CDR3 DNA: TGCAGTGGGAGGGACCGCTTCGGTGGCTACACCTTC
clone size: many
V gene: TRBV20-1
J gene: TRBJ1-2
D gene: NA

CDR3 protein: CASHTGPQNEKLFF
CDR3 DNA: TGTGCCAGCCATACGGGGCCTCAAAATGAAAAACTGTTTTTT
clone size: many
V gene: TRBV28
J gene: TRBJ1-4
D gene: NA

CDR3 protein: CASRAGTAFNTEAFF
CDR3 DNA: TGTGCCAGCAGGGCCGGGACAGCATTTAACACTGAAGCTTTCTTT
clone size: many
V gene: TRBV25-1
J gene: TRBJ1-1
D gene: TRBD1

CDR3 protein: CASSTRTVLSGNTIYF
CDR3 DNA: TGTGCCAGCAGTACCCGGACAGTGCTCTCTGGAAACACCATATATTTT
clone size: many
V gene: TRBV2
J gene: TRBJ1-3
D gene: NA

CDR3 protein: CSAAVVSGGAADTQYF
CDR3 DNA: TGCAGTGCGGCCGTCGTTAGCGGGGGGGCCGCAGATACGCAGTATTTT
clone size: NA
V gene: TRBV20-1
J gene: TRBJ2-3
D gene: TRBD2

CDR3 protein: CAISVRETDTQYF
CDR3 DNA: TGTGCCATCAGTGTGAGAGAAACAGATACGCAGTATTTT
clone size: many
V gene: TRBV10-3
J gene: TRBJ2-3
D gene: NA

CDR3 protein: CASSPRGGPRTDTQYF
CDR3 DNA: TGTGCCAGCAGCCCCCGTGGGGGGCCGAGGACAGATACGCAGTATTTT
clone size: many
V gene: TRBV7-8
J gene: TRBJ2-3
D gene: NA

CDR3 protein: CSASGPQYEQYF
CDR3 DNA: TGCAGTGCTAGCGGCCCCCAGTACGAGCAGTACTTC
clone size: many
V gene: TRBV20-1
J gene: TRBJ2-7
D gene: NA

CDR3 protein: CATSRDGRNNSPLHF
CDR3 DNA: TGTGCCACCAGCAGAGATGGGCGGAATAATTCACCCCTCCACTTT
clone size: many
V gene: TRBV15
J gene: TRBJ1-6
D gene: NA

CDR3 protein: CASSIGNEQFF
CDR3 DNA: TGTGCCAGCAGCATTGGGAATGAGCAGTTCTTC
clone size: many
V gene: TRBV12-3/TRBV12-4
J gene: TRBJ2-1
D gene: NA

CDR3 protein: CASSPGWDANTGELFF
CDR3 DNA: TGTGCCAGCAGTCCCGGGTGGGATGCGAACACCGGGGAGCTGTTTTTT
clone size: few
V gene: TRBV6-1
J gene: TRBJ2-2
D gene: NA

CDR3 protein: CASGLEPGQGTGNTIYF
CDR3 DNA: TGTGCTAGTGGTTTGGAACCAGGACAGGGCACTGGAAACACCATATATTTT
clone size: NA
V gene: TRBV12-5
J gene: TRBJ1-3
D gene: TRBD1

CDR3 protein: CASSPPGVEAFF
CDR3 DNA: TGTGCCAGCAGCCCCCCAGGGGTTGAAGCTTTCTTT
clone size: many
V gene: TRBV7-2
J gene: TRBJ1-1
D gene: NA

CDR3 protein: CASRTDRAYEQYF
CDR3 DNA: TGTGCCAGCAGGACAGACAGGGCCTACGAGCAGTACTTC
clone size: many
V gene: TRBV28
J gene: TRBJ2-7
D gene: TRBD1

CDR3 protein: CASSKGTGRIYGYTF
CDR3 DNA: TGTGCCAGCAGTAAAGGGACGGGGAGAATCTATGGCTACACCTTC
clone size: many
V gene: TRBV28
J gene: TRBJ1-2
D gene: NA

CDR3 protein: CASSPDASNYGYTF
CDR3 DNA: TGTGCCAGCAGCCCGGACGCCTCTAACTATGGCTACACCTTC
clone size: many
V gene: TRBV7-2
J gene: TRBJ1-2
D gene: NA

CDR3 protein: CSVEDIGEWGYTF
CDR3 DNA: TGCAGCGTTGAAGATATAGGGGAATGGGGCTACACCTTC
clone size: few
V gene: TRBV29-1
J gene: TRBJ1-2
D gene: NA

CDR3 protein: CASGPGQGAYNEQFF
CDR3 DNA: TGTGCCAGCGGACCTGGACAGGGAGCTTACAATGAGCAGTTCTTC
clone size: many
V gene: TRBV7-8
J gene: TRBJ2-1
D gene: TRBD1

CDR3 protein: CASSPRLGGRNEQFF
CDR3 DNA: TGTGCCAGCAGCCCCAGGTTGGGGGGCCGGAATGAGCAGTTCTTC
clone size: many
V gene: TRBV7-9
J gene: TRBJ2-1
D gene: NA

CDR3 protein: CSVPQSRGWENTEAFF
CDR3 DNA: TGCAGCGTTCCCCAGAGCAGGGGATGGGAGAACACTGAAGCTTTCTTT
clone size: many
V gene: TRBV29-1
J gene: TRBJ1-1
D gene: NA

CDR3 protein: CASSQESIRGGYTF
CDR3 DNA: TGCGCCAGCAGCCAAGAGTCGATCCGAGGGGGCTACACCTTC
clone size: NA
V gene: TRBV4-1
J gene: TRBJ1-2
D gene: NA

CDR3 protein: CASIRGGNYEQFF
CDR3 DNA: TGTGCCAGCATCAGGGGGGGAAACTATGAGCAGTTCTTC
clone size: many
V gene: TRBV6-2/TRBV6-3
J gene: TRBJ2-1
D gene: NA

CDR3 protein: CSVGQLLNTEAFF
CDR3 DNA: TGCAGCGTTGGACAGCTTTTGAACACTGAAGCTTTCTTT
clone size: many
V gene: TRBV29-1
J gene: TRBJ1-1
D gene: NA

CDR3 protein: CASSLQGDSPLHF
CDR3 DNA: TGTGCCAGCAGCCTACAAGGGGATTCACCCCTCCACTTT
clone size: many
V gene: TRBV7-2
J gene: TRBJ1-6
D gene: NA

CDR3 protein: CASSSRDRNQPQHF
CDR3 DNA: TGTGCCAGCAGCTCCCGGGACAGGAATCAGCCCCAGCATTTT
clone size: NA
V gene: TRBV3-1
J gene: TRBJ1-5
D gene: TRBD1

CDR3 protein: CSVEDRVVTGGLTEQYF
CDR3 DNA: TGCAGCGTTGAAGATCGAGTGGTGACAGGGGGACTCACCGAGCAGTACTTC
clone size: many
V gene: TRBV29-1
J gene: TRBJ2-7
D gene: TRBD1

CDR3 protein: CATRQGRSSGELFF
CDR3 DNA: TGTGCCACCCGACAGGGGAGGTCCTCCGGGGAGCTGTTTTTT
clone size: many
V gene: TRBV6-2/TRBV6-3
J gene: TRBJ2-2
D gene: TRBD1

CDR3 protein: CASSERGANYGYTF
CDR3 DNA: TGTGCCAGCAGTGAACGGGGCGCAAACTATGGCTACACCTTC
clone size: many
V gene: TRBV25-1
J gene: TRBJ1-2
D gene: NA

CDR3 protein: CASSQDWVAPGAFF
CDR3 DNA: TGTGCCAGCAGCCAAGATTGGGTCGCTCCGGGAGCTTTCTTT
clone size: many
V gene: TRBV14
J gene: TRBJ1-1
D gene: NA

CDR3 protein: CASSLVRDTSYEQYF
CDR3 DNA: TGTGCCAGCAGCTTAGTACGGGACACCTCCTACGAGCAGTACTTC
clone size: many
V gene: TRBV7-2
J gene: TRBJ2-7
D gene: NA